What follows are 11 T cell receptor beta chains derived from one specimen sequenced in a study of T cell responses to AZD1222 COVID-19 vaccine. TCRdb's table, derived via immunoSEQ multiplex PCR, lists solely in-frame clones and lacks some. The data contain 130,000 or so clones, approximately 92% of them seen just once; the ten biggest clones take up under 2%. Sequenced here: peripheral blood, sampled 28 days after the second AZD1222 dose. The receptor source for this set is an adult who received the AZD1222 COVID-19 vaccine.

The chain is built from TRBV6-5 and TRBJ2-1, with 12 bases that match TRBD2. The ends lost 6 bases at V and 16 bases at J; junction bases unmatched: 4. CDR3 size: 11 residues. Germline V gene sequence: CDR1 MNHEY, CDR2 SVGAGI. CDR3: CASRGLAGYFF. DNA for the CDR3: TGTGCCAGCAGAGGACTAGCGGGGTACTTCTTC.

The chain links TRBV2 to TRBJ2-5, with 12 positions matching TRBD1. This CDR3 comprises 16 residues. Trimming cost V 7 bases and J 4 bases; bases outside gene matches: 10. CDR1 and CDR2 (germline): SNHLY, FYNNEI. The CDR3: CASTPSGTGGSETQYF. The CDR3 region has the DNA TGTGCCAGCACCCCCTCCGGGACAGGGGGCTCAGAGACCCAGTACTTC. Looking up the rest from reference TRBV2 and TRBJ2-5 gives the full variable domain: EPEVTQTPSHQVTQMGQEVILRCVPISNHLYFYWYRQILGQKVEFLVSFYNNEISEKSEIFDDQFSVERPDGSNFTLKIRSTKLEDSAMYFCASTPSGTGGSETQYFGPGTRLLVL.

V and J are TRBV5-1 and TRBJ2-3; 9 nucleotides match TRBD1. This CDR3 contains 15 residues. V shed 0 bases, J shed 4 bases, and the junction held 3 bases outside the gene matches. Germline lookup yields CDR1 SGHRS and CDR2 YFSETQ. The CDR3 sequence: CASSLGGQGADTQYF. CDR3 sequence (DNA): TGCGCCAGCAGCTTGGGGGGACAGGGCGCAGATACGCAGTATTTT.

This chain joins TRBV6-1 and TRBJ1-5; D possibly corresponds to TRBD1 (5 bases). This CDR3 contains 17 residues. Germline CDR1 and CDR2: MNHNS and SASEGT. Trimming stripped 0 bases from V and 0 bases from J, with 12 bases between. The CDR3 DNA is TGTGCCAGCAGTGAAGCAATATGGGGGAATAGCAATCAGCCCCAGCATTTT. Translating it yields CASSEAIWGNSNQPQHF.

The chain is built from TRBV18 and TRBJ2-5, with D unresolved. Trimming stripped 0 bases from V and 5 bases from J, with 10 bases between. Germline V lookup: CDR1 KGHSH, CDR2 LQKENI. The CDR3 sequence is 14 residues long. The CDR3 sequence: CASSPPAVDETQYF. The DNA of the CDR3 is TGTGCCAGCTCACCACCGGCAGTAGACGAGACCCAGTACTTC.

The V gene is TRBV20-1, the J gene TRBJ1-1; 8 nucleotides align to TRBD1. V was clipped by 3 bases and J by 5 bases; unmatched bases: 14. The CDR3 has 16 residues. CDR1 DFQATT and CDR2 SNEGSKA come from the germline V gene (reference sequence). The CDR3 nucleotides are TGCAGTGCTAGTAAGCCAGGGGGCGATTTTTATACTGAAGCTTTCTTT. This sequence encodes CSASKPGGDFYTEAFF.

This chain uses TRBV7-2 with TRBJ1-3; D uncertain. Trimming pared 4 bases from V and 2 bases from J, leaving 15 bases between. The CDR3 has 16 residues. From germline, CDR1 is SGHTA and CDR2 FQGNSA. Here the CDR3 reads CASSSQLSSTGNTIYF. For the CDR3, the DNA is TGTGCCAGCAGCTCCCAGCTGTCGAGCACTGGAAACACCATATATTTT. The whole variable domain, filled in from reference TRBV7-2 and TRBJ1-3, reads GAGVSQSPSNKVTEKGKDVELRCDPISGHTALYWYRQSLGQGLEFLIYFQGNSAPDKSGLPSDRFSAERTGGSVSTLTIQRTQQEDSAVYLCASSSQLSSTGNTIYFGEGSWLTVV.

The gene calls are TRBV18 and TRBJ2-1, with D maybe TRBD2 (7 bases). V shed 6 bases and J shed 8 bases, with 32 bases lying between them. Germline V gene sequence: CDR1 KGHSH, CDR2 LQKENI. This CDR3 spans 19 amino acids. CDR3 in amino acids: CASSPFFPGGGRLKDEQFF. The CDR3 nucleotides are TGTGCCAGCTCCCCCTTTTTTCCGGGGGGCGGGAGACTTAAAGATGAGCAGTTCTTC.

V usage is TRBV19 and J usage is TRBJ1-5; perhaps TRBD1 as D (6 bases). CDR1 is LNHDA and CDR2 is SQIVND in the germline V gene (reference sequence). Trimming took off 5 bases at V and 1 base at J, with 24 bases between the two ends. This CDR3 region has 19 residues. The CDR3 DNA is TGTGCCAGTAGTGCCTTCTACAACCCCGTAGACAGGAGCAATCAGCCCCAGCATTTT. Translating gives CASSAFYNPVDRSNQPQHF. The full variable domain, in which reference TRBV19 and TRBJ1-5 provide the parts outside the CDR3, is DGGITQSPKYLFRKEGQNVTLSCEQNLNHDAMYWYRQDPGQGLRLIYYSQIVNDFQKGDIAEGYSVSREKKESFPLTVTSAQKNPTAFYLCASSAFYNPVDRSNQPQHFGDGTRLSIL.

The rearrangement joins TRBV5-1 to TRBJ1-1; maybe TRBD1 (6 bases). CDR1 is SGHRS and CDR2 is YFSETQ in the germline V gene. The CDR3 totals 17 residues. Trimming removed 0 bases at V and 4 bases at J, with 19 bases between. The CDR3 nucleotides are TGCGCCAGCAGCTTGGCCGGTAACGCCAGGGGAGGCACTGAAGCTTTCTTT. It yields the protein CASSLAGNARGGTEAFF.

The V and J genes are TRBV3-1 (or the pseudogene TRBV3-2) and TRBJ2-1, with D perhaps matching TRBD1 (5 bases). Germline V CDR1 and CDR2: LGHDT, YNNKEL (reference sequence). Trimming took off 5 bases at V and 9 bases at J, with 11 bases between the two ends. The CDR3 loop spans 12 amino acids. The CDR3 spells CASSVDNGEQFF. The DNA for the CDR3 is TGTGCCAGCAGCGTGGACAACGGTGAGCAGTTCTTC.